The TCR beta chain described here comes from a study of blood T cell repertoires in COVID-19. Turning to the study itself: The samples span acute and convalescent COVID-19 from the United States, Italy and Spain.

Original handling: By means of reference gene primer amplification, nucleated cell counts were estimated. Libraries were prepared by immunoSEQ multiplex PCR; TCRdb keeps only in-frame clonotypes and omits some of them. The V and J calls and clone size were taken over from that table, and D and trimming were inferred from the DNA. The table has around 300,000 clones, about nine tenths seen once. The CDR3 has 16 residues. The germline V gene encodes CDR1 SGHTS and CDR2 YDEGEE. J lost 2 bases, V lost 3 bases, and 9 bases had no gene match. The chain is built from TRBV5-8 and TRBJ2-5; 8 nucleotides line up with TRBD1. This TCR derives from a middle-aged man with active or convalescent COVID-19. Material for sequencing was peripheral blood. This CDR3 reads CASSSEGQGWQETQYF. For the CDR3, the DNA is TGTGCCAGCAGCTCCGAAGGACAGGGATGGCAAGAGACCCAGTACTTC.